The clone carrying this TCR beta chain occurred a few times. The target antigen is unknown. The sample is drawn from a study of regulatory T cells in long-lasting Graves disease. The TCR beta library used iRepertoire HTBI primers with Arm-PCR amplification of CDR3. TCRdb recomputed calls from the multiplex PCR reads with MiXCR, one row per CDR3 protein. The top ten hold approximately 12% of the sample, which has about 210,000 distinct CDR3 sequences, roughly 19% seen once. Trimming left V 3 bases short and J 6 bases short, with 8 bases between. CDR1 is LNHDA, CDR2 SQIVND, per germline (reference sequence). This CDR3 is 13 amino acids long. Time point given: newly diagnosed GD, antithyroid drugs for less than 3 months. The TCR library was made from RNA that had been extracted from PBMCs in TRIzol. Study-level points and caveats: Persistent disease preferred TRBV28, TRBJ1-2 and TRBJ2-5; new disease, TRBV20-1 and TRBJ2-1.

The data also belong to a second study, concerning T cells in Graves' hyperthyroidism and ophthalmopathy. Turning to that study: Any patient presenting with uncontrolled infection, other autoimmune disease, pregnancy or lactation was left out. Used for diagnoses were clinical symptoms, serum thyroxine and TRAb, thyroid ultrasound and orbital computed tomography. A first-round RT-PCR of the TCR CDR3 used the HTBI primer set.

The chain recombines TRBV19 with TRBJ2-2; the D is unclear. This clonotype was sampled from a woman in her 30s with Graves disease. The material was peripheral blood mononuclear cells (PBMCs), obtained at new diagnosis, from a patient treated with antithyroid drugs. The CDR3: CASSMRTSGELFF. The DNA for the CDR3 is TGTGCCAGTAGTATGAGGACGTCCGGGGAGCTGTTTTTT.